This T cell receptor (beta chain) is from a study of regulatory T cells in long-lasting Graves disease. General study results and limits: Persistent Graves' patients showed a TCR diversity that was lower than that of newly diagnosed ones. Patients with persistent disease shared 2,741 public clonotypes, outpacing the 900 to 1,000 shared by new patients.

Through Arm-PCR of CDR3 regions and iRepertoire HTBI primers, TCR beta libraries were built. Each CDR3 protein is one row after TCRdb ran MiXCR on the multiplex PCR reads. The data show roughly 500,000 distinct CDR3 sequences, 12% seen once. Documented time point: newly diagnosed GD, antithyroid drugs for less than 3 months. TCR sequences were obtained from RNA taken from PBMCs. A volume of around 8.7 milliliters of peripheral blood was collected in EDTA tubes. There are many counts of this clonotype. Antigen: not known. The same sample was also used in a study of T cells in Graves' hyperthyroidism and ophthalmopathy.

The sample here was peripheral blood mononuclear cells (PBMCs), taken at new diagnosis, from a patient treated with antithyroid drugs. The TCR was taken from a woman aged 25 to 45 with Graves disease.

The CDR3 DNA reads TGTGCCAGCAGCTCTTTCGGGACTAGCGGGAGTTATATCTACGAGCAGTACTTC. This sequence encodes CASSSFGTSGSYIYEQYF. V gene TRBV7-2 combines with J gene TRBJ2-7; 14 bases fit TRBD2. The V segment lost 4 bases and the J segment 3 bases; nucleotides outside the gene matches: 11. This CDR3 spans 18 amino acids. Germline V CDR1 and CDR2: SGHTA, FQGNSA.